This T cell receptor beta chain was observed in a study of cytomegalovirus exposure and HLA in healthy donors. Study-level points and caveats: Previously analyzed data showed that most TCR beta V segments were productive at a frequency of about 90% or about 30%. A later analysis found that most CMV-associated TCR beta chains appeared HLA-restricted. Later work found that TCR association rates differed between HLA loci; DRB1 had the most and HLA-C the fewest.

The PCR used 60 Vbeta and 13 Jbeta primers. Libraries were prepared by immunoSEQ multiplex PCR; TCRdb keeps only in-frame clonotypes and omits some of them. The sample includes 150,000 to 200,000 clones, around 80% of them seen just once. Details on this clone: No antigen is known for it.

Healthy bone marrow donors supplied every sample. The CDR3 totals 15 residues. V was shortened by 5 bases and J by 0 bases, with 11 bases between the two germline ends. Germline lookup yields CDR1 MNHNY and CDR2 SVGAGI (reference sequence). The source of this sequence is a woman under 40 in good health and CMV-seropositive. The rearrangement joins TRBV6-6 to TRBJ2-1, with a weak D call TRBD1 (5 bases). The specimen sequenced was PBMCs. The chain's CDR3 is CASSRQGNSYNEQFF. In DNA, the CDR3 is TGTGCCAGCAGTCGTCAGGGTAACTCCTACAATGAGCAGTTCTTC.